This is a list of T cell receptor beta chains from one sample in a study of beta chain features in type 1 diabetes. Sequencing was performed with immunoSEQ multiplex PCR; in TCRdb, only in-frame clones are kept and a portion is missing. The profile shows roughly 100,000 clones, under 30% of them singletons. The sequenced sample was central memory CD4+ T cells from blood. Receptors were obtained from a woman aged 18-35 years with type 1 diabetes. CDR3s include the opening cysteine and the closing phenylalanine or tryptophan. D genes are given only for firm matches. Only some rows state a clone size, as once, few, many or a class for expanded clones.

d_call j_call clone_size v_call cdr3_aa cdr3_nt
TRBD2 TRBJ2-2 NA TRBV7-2 CASSFGGRMVGELFF TGTGCCAGCAGCTTCGGCGGGAGAATGGTCGGGGAGCTGTTTTTT
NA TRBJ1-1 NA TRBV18 CASSLQQWVGENTEAFF TGTGCCAGCTCCTTGCAACAGTGGGTAGGGGAGAACACTGAAGCTTTCTTT
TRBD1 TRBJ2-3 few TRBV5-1 CASSFWDRASTDTQYF TGCGCCAGCAGCTTTTGGGACAGGGCGAGCACAGATACGCAGTATTTT
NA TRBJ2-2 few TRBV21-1 CASHGLGPVGELFF TGTGCCAGCCACGGACTCGGGCCTGTGGGGGAGCTGTTTTTT
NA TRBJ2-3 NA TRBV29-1 CSVAVGSDTQYF TGCAGCGTGGCGGTAGGTTCGGATACGCAGTATTTT
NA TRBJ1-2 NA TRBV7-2 CASSLGLGGYGYTF TGTGCCAGCAGCTTAGGTCTAGGGGGCTATGGCTACACCTTC
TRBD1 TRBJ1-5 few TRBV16 CASSQPPGQGNQPQHF TGTGCCAGCAGCCAGCCTCCGGGACAGGGCAATCAGCCCCAGCATTTT
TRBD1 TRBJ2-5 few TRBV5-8 CASSLEGQGRTQYF TGTGCCAGCAGCTTGGAGGGACAGGGGAGGACCCAGTACTTC
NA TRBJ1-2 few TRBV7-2 CASSLEAAHGYTF TGTGCCAGCAGCTTAGAGGCGGCCCATGGCTACACCTTC
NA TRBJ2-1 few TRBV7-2 CASSLVGGHYNEQFF TGTGCCAGCAGCTTAGTGGGCGGACATTACAATGAGCAGTTCTTC
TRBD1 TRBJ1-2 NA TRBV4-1 CASSQAQGYGYTF TGCGCCAGCAGCCAAGCACAGGGGTATGGCTACACCTTC
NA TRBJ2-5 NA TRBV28 CASSFTGSQETQYF TGTGCCAGCAGTTTTACGGGATCCCAAGAGACCCAGTACTTC
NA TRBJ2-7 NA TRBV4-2 CASSQDYLATREQYF TGTGCCAGCAGCCAAGATTATCTGGCGACCAGGGAGCAGTACTTC
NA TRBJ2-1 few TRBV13 CASSFQGFSYNEQFF TGTGCCAGCAGCTTTCAGGGGTTTTCCTACAATGAGCAGTTCTTC
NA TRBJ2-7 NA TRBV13 CASSPTFQGGRSYEQYF TGTGCCAGCAGCCCTACTTTCCAAGGGGGTAGGTCCTACGAGCAGTACTTC
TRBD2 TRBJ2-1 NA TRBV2 CASAIAGRSYNEQFF TGTGCCAGCGCCATAGCGGGAAGGTCCTACAATGAGCAGTTCTTC
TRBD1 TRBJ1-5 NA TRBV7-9 CASSGDRRNQPQHF TGTGCCAGCAGCGGGGACAGGCGGAATCAGCCCCAGCATTTT
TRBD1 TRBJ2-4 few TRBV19 CASSPGQGFLLGKNIQYF TGTGCCAGTAGTCCGGGACAGGGGTTCTTATTAGGCAAAAACATTCAGTACTTC
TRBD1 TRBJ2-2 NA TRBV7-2 CASSQDRGYTGELFF TGTGCCAGCAGCCAGGACAGGGGTTACACCGGGGAGCTGTTTTTT
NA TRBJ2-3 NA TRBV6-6 CATHPPGSGDTQYF TGTGCCACCCACCCACCCGGGAGCGGAGATACGCAGTATTTT
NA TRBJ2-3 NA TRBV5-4 CASSFSYFHTDTQYF TGTGCCAGCAGCTTCTCGTACTTCCACACAGATACGCAGTATTTT
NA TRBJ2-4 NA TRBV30 CAWSADYGSYIQYF TGTGCCTGGAGTGCCGACTACGGTAGCTACATTCAGTACTTC
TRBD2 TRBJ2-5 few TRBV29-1 CSVTGLAGGETQYF TGCAGCGTTACGGGACTAGCGGGAGGAGAGACCCAGTACTTC
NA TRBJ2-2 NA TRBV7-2 CASKGGAGELFF TGTGCCAGCAAAGGGGGGGCCGGGGAGCTGTTTTTT
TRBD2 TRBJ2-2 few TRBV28 CASSLSGLAGAGGDTGELFF TGTGCCAGCAGTTTATCAGGACTAGCGGGAGCGGGGGGAGACACCGGGGAGCTGTTTTTT
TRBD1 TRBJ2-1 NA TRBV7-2 CASSLVRGRSNEQFF TGTGCCAGCAGCTTAGTGAGGGGGCGTAGTAATGAGCAGTTCTTC
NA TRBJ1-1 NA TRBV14 CASSQVQGSMNTEAFF TGTGCCAGCAGCCAAGTACAGGGATCAATGAACACTGAAGCTTTCTTT
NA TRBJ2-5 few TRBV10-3 CAISGSRGETQYF TGTGCCATCAGTGGGTCGCGGGGTGAGACCCAGTACTTC
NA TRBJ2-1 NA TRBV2 CASTRQGGNEQFF TGTGCCAGCACAAGACAGGGAGGAAATGAGCAGTTCTTC
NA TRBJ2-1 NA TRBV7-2 CASSFGRGEQFF TGTGCCAGCAGCTTTGGCCGCGGGGAGCAGTTCTTC
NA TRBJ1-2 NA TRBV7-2 CASSFDRNYGYTF TGTGCCAGCAGCTTCGACAGGAACTATGGCTACACCTTC
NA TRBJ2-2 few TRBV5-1 CASSLGAFGTGELFF TGCGCCAGCAGCTTGGGGGCTTTTGGCACCGGGGAGCTGTTTTTT
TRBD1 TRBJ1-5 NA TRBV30 CAWRTGGNQPQHF TGTGCCTGGAGGACAGGGGGCAATCAGCCCCAGCATTTT
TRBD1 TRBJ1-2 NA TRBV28 CASRPGQANYGYTF TGTGCCAGCAGGCCGGGACAGGCGAACTATGGCTACACCTTC
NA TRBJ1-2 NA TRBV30 CAWRLPGTYGYTF TGTGCCTGGAGACTTCCGGGAACTTATGGCTACACCTTC
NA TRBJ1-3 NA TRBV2 CASSEQGSGNTIYF TGTGCCAGCAGTGAACAGGGCTCTGGAAACACCATATATTTT
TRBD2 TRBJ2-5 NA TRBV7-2 CASSPGLAGVVETQYF TGTGCCAGCAGCCCCGGACTAGCGGGAGTAGTAGAGACCCAGTACTTC
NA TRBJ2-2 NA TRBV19 CASSIQGPLGQTNTGELFF TGTGCCAGTAGTATTCAAGGCCCATTGGGCCAGACGAACACCGGGGAGCTGTTTTTT
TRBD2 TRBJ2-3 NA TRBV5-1 CASSLVPGLAGGADTQYF TGCGCCAGCAGCTTGGTTCCGGGACTAGCGGGAGGAGCAGATACGCAGTATTTT
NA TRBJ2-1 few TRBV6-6 CASSPPGDSYNEQFF TGTGCCAGCAGTCCACCAGGGGACTCCTACAATGAGCAGTTCTTC
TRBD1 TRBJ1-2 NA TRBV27 CASSDPGTGIGYTF TGTGCCAGCAGTGACCCCGGGACAGGGATAGGTTACACCTTC
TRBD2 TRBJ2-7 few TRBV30 CAWSVLAGGFEFGEQYF TGTGCCTGGAGTGTACTAGCGGGAGGGTTTGAATTTGGCGAGCAGTACTTC
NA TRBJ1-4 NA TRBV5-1 CASSSFGTGEEKLFF TGCGCCAGCAGCTCGTTTGGGACGGGGGAAGAAAAACTGTTTTTT